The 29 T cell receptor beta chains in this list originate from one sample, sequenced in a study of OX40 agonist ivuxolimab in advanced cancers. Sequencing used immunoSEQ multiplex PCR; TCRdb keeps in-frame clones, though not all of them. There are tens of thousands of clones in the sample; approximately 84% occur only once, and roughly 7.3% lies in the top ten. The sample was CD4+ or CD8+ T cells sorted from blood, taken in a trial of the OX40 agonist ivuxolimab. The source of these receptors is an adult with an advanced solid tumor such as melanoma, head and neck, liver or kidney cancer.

The CDR3 loop reads CASSVGTTANEKLFF. In DNA, the CDR3 is TGTGCCAGCAGCGTTGGGACGACGGCTAATGAAAAACTGTTTTTT. The chain combines TRBV7-9 with TRBJ1-4; TRBD1 might be the D (5 bases). The germline gives CDR1 SEHNR, CDR2 FQNEAQ (reference sequence). The CDR3 totals 15 residues. Trimming took off 5 bases at V and 3 bases at J, with 13 bases between the two ends.

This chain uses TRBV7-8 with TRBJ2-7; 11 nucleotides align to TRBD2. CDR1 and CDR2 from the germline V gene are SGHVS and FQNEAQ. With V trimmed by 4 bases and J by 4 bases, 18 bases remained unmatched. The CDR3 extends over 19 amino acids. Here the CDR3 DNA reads TGTGCCAGCAGCTCTACCAGTAAGACACTAGCGGGAGTGAGGTACGAGCAGTACTTC. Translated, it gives CASSSTSKTLAGVRYEQYF.

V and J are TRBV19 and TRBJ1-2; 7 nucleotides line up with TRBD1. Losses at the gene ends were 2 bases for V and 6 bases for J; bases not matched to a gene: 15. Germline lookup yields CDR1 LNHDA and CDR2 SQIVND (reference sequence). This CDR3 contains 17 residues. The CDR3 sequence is CASSIPPDLQGIDGYTF. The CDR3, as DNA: TGTGCCAGTAGTATACCCCCCGATTTACAGGGGATCGATGGCTACACCTTC.

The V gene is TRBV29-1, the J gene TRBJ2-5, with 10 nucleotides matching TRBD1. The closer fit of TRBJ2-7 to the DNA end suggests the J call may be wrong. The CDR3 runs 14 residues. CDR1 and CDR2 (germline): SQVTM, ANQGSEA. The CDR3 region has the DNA TGCAGCGTTGAATGGGACAGGGGTACCTACGAGCAGTACTTC. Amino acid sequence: CSVEWDRGTYEQYF.

The CDR3 coding sequence is TGTGCCAGCTCACCAGATTCCAAGGTCAGTTCGGAAGAGACCCAGTACTTC. Its protein is CASSPDSKVSSEETQYF. This chain joins TRBV18 and TRBJ2-5; D unclear. The CDR3 is made up of 17 amino acids. CDR1 and CDR2 from the germline V gene are KGHSH and LQKENI. V lost 2 bases to trimming and J lost 3 bases, with 19 bases between them.

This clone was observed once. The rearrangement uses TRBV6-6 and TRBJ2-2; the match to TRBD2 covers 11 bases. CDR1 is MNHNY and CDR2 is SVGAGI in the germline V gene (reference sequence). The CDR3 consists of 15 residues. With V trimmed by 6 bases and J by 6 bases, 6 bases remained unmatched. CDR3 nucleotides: TGTGCCAGCAGGGATAGCGGGAGGGCCTCCGGGGAGCTGTTTTTT. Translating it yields CASRDSGRASGELFF.

The CDR3 nucleotides read TGTGCCACCCGACAGGGTAACACTGAAGCTTTCTTT. Its translation is CATRQGNTEAFF. This rearrangement joins TRBV6-6 to TRBJ1-1; TRBD1 matches at 7 bases. Germline CDR1 reads MNHNY; CDR2 reads SVGAGI (reference sequence). The CDR3 spans 12 residues. The V and J ends lost 10 bases and 2 bases, in that order; junction bases with no gene match: 4.

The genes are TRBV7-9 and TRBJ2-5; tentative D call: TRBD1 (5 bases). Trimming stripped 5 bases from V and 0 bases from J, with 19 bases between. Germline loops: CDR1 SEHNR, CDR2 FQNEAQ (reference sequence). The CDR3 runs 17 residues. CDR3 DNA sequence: TGTGCCAGCAGCCGCGACCTCAAGACAGAGTACCAAGAGACCCAGTACTTC. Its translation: CASSRDLKTEYQETQYF.

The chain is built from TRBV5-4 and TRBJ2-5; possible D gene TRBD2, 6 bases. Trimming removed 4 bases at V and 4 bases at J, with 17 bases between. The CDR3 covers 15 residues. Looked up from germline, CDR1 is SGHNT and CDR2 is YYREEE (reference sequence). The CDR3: CASSGAGIALETQYF. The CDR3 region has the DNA TGTGCCAGCAGCGGGGCGGGGATCGCCCTAGAGACCCAGTACTTC.

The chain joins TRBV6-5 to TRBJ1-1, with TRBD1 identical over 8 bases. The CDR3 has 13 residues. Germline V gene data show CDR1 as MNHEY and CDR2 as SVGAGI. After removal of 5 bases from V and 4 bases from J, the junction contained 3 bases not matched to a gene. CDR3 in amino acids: CASSHTGGTEAFF. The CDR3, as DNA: TGTGCCAGCAGTCACACAGGGGGCACTGAAGCTTTCTTT.

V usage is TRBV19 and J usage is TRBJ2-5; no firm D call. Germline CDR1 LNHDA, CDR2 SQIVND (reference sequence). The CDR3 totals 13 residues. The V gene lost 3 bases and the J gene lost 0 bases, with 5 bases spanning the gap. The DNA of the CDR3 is TGTGCCAGTAGTATGGGCCACCAAGAGACCCAGTACTTC. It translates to CASSMGHQETQYF.

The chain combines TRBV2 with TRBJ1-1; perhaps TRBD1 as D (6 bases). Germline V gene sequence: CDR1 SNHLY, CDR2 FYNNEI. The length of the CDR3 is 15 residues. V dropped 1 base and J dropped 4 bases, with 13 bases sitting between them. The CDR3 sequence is CASSEDLGAITEAFF. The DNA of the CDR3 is TGTGCCAGCAGTGAAGATCTGGGGGCGATCACTGAAGCTTTCTTT.

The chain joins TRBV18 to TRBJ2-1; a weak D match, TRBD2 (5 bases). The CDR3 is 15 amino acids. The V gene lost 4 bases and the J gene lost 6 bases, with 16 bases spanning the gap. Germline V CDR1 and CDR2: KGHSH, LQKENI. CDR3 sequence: CASSHFEGEANEQFF. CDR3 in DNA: TGTGCCAGCTCACATTTCGAGGGTGAGGCCAATGAGCAGTTCTTC. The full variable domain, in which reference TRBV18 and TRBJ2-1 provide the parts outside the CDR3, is NAGVMQNPRHLVRRRGQEARLRCSPMKGHSHVYWYRQLPEEGLKFMVYLQKENIIDESGMPKERFSAEFPKEGPSILRIQQVVRGDSAAYFCASSHFEGEANEQFFGPGTRLTVL.

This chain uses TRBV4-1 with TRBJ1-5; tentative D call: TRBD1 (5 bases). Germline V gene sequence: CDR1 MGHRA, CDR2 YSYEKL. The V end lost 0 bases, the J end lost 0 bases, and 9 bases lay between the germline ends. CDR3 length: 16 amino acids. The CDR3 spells CASSQDGGSSNQPQHF. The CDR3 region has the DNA TGCGCCAGCAGCCAAGATGGGGGGAGTAGCAATCAGCCCCAGCATTTT.

CDR3 DNA: TGTGCCAGCAGCAGACCGATAGACACTGAAGCTTTCTTT. It codes for CASSRPIDTEAFF. The gene calls are TRBV5-4 and TRBJ1-1, with D uncertain. V lost 4 bases to trimming and J lost 3 bases, with 10 bases between them. The CDR3 consists of 13 residues. In germline, CDR1 is SGHNT, CDR2 YYREEE (reference sequence).

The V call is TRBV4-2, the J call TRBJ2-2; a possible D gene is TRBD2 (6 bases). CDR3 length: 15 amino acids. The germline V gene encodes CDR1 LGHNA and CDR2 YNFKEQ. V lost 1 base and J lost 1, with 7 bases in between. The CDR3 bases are TGTGCCAGCAGCCAAGGGGGGGTGAACACCGGGGAGCTGTTTTTT. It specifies CASSQGGVNTGELFF.

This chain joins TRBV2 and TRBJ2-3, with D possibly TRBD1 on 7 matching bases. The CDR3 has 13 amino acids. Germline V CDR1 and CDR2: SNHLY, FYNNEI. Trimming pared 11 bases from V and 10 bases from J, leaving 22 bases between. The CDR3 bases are TGTGCCTCCAGGGGGGAGCTCTTAGACGCGCAGTATTTT. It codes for CASRGELLDAQYF.

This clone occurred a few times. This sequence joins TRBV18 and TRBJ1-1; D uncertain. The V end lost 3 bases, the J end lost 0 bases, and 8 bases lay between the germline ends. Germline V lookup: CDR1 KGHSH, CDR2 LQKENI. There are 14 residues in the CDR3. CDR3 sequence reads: CASSPPWMNTEAFF. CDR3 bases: TGTGCCAGCTCACCCCCTTGGATGAACACTGAAGCTTTCTTT.

For the CDR3, the DNA is TGTGCCAGCAGCTTTAGCGGGAGGGCCTACAATGAGCAGTTCTTC. Protein product: CASSFSGRAYNEQFF. This chain connects TRBV5-6 to TRBJ2-1, with 11 positions matching TRBD2. Germline V gene sequence: CDR1 SGHDT, CDR2 YYEEEE. CDR3 length: 15 residues. V lost 2 bases and J lost 2; bases outside the gene matches: 0. Full variable domain (outside the CDR3, taken from reference TRBV5-6 and TRBJ2-1): DAGVTQSPTHLIKTRGQQVTLRCSPKSGHDTVSWYQQALGQGPQFIFQYYEEEERQRGNFPDRFSGHQFPNYSSELNVNALLLGDSALYLCASSFSGRAYNEQFFGPGTRLTVL.

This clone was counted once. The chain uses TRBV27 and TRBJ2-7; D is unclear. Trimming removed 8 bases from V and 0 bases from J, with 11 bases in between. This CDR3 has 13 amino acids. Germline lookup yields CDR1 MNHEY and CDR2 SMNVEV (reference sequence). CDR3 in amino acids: CASSRLGSYEQYF. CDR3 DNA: TGTGCCAGCTCGAGGTTGGGCTCCTACGAGCAGTACTTC.

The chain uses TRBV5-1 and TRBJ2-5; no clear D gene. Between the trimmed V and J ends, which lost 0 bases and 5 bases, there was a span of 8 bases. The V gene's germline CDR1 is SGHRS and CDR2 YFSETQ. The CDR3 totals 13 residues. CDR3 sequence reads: CASSLVGLETQYF. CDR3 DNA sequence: TGCGCCAGCAGCTTGGTTGGGTTGGAGACCCAGTACTTC.

CDR3 residues: CASSIATGGNQPQHF. The CDR3 region has the DNA TGTGCCAGTAGTATAGCAACAGGGGGAAATCAGCCCCAGCATTTT. J is TRBJ1-5 and V is TRBV19; 8 nucleotides align to TRBD1. With 1 base clipped from V and 4 bases from J, the junction kept 3 bases outside the gene matches. Germline lookup yields CDR1 LNHDA and CDR2 SQIVND (reference sequence). The CDR3 contains 15 residues.

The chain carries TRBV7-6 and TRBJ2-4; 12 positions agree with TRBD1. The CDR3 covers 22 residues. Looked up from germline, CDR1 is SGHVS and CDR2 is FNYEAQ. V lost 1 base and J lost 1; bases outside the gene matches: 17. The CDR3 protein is CASSLEPPGQGARLLAKNIQYF. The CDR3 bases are TGTGCCAGCAGCTTAGAGCCTCCGGGACAGGGGGCCCGTTTGTTGGCCAAAAACATTCAGTACTTC.

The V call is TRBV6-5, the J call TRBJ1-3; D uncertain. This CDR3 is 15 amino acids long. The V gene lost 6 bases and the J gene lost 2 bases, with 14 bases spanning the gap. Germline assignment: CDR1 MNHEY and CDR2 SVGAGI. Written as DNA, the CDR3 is TGTGCCAGCAGCGTGACGGGAGGCGCTGGAAACACCATATATTTT. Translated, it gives CASSVTGGAGNTIYF.

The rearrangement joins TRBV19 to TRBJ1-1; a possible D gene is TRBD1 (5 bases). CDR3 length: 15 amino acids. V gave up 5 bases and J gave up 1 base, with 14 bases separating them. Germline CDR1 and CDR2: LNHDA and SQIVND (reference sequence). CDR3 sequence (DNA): TGTGCCAGTAGTTGGGGCGGGGCTCAGAACACTGAAGCTTTCTTT. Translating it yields CASSWGGAQNTEAFF.

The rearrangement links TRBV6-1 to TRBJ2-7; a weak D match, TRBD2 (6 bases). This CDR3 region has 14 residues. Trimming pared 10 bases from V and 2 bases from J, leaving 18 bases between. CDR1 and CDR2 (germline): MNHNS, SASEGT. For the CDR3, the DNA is TGTGCCACCAAAGGGTATGGAGGGGCCTACGAGCAGTACTTC. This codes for CATKGYGGAYEQYF.

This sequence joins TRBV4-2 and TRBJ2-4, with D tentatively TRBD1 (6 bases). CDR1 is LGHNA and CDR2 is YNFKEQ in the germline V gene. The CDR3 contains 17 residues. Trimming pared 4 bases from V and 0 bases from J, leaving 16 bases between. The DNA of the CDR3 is TGTGCCAGCAGCCGAGACAGGCCAGCGCAAGCCAAAAACATTCAGTACTTC. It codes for CASSRDRPAQAKNIQYF.

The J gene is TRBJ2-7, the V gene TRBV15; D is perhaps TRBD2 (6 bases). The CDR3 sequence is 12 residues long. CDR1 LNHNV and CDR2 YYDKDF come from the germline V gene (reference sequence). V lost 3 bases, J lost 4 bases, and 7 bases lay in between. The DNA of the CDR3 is TGTGCCACCAGCAGGAGCGGGTACGAGCAGTACTTC. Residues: CATSRSGYEQYF. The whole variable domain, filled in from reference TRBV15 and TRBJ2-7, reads DAMVIQNPRYQVTQFGKPVTLSCSQTLNHNVMYWYQQKSSQAPKLLFHYYDKDFNNEADTPDNFQSRRPNTSFCFLDIRSPGLGDTAMYLCATSRSGYEQYFGPGTRLTVT.

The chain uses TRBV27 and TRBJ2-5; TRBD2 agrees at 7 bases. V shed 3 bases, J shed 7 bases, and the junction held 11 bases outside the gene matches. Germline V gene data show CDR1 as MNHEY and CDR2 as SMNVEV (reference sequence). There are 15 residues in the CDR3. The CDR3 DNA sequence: TGTGCCAGCAGTTTTTTCCGGGGGGAGGGGACGACCCAGTACTTC. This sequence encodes CASSFFRGEGTTQYF.